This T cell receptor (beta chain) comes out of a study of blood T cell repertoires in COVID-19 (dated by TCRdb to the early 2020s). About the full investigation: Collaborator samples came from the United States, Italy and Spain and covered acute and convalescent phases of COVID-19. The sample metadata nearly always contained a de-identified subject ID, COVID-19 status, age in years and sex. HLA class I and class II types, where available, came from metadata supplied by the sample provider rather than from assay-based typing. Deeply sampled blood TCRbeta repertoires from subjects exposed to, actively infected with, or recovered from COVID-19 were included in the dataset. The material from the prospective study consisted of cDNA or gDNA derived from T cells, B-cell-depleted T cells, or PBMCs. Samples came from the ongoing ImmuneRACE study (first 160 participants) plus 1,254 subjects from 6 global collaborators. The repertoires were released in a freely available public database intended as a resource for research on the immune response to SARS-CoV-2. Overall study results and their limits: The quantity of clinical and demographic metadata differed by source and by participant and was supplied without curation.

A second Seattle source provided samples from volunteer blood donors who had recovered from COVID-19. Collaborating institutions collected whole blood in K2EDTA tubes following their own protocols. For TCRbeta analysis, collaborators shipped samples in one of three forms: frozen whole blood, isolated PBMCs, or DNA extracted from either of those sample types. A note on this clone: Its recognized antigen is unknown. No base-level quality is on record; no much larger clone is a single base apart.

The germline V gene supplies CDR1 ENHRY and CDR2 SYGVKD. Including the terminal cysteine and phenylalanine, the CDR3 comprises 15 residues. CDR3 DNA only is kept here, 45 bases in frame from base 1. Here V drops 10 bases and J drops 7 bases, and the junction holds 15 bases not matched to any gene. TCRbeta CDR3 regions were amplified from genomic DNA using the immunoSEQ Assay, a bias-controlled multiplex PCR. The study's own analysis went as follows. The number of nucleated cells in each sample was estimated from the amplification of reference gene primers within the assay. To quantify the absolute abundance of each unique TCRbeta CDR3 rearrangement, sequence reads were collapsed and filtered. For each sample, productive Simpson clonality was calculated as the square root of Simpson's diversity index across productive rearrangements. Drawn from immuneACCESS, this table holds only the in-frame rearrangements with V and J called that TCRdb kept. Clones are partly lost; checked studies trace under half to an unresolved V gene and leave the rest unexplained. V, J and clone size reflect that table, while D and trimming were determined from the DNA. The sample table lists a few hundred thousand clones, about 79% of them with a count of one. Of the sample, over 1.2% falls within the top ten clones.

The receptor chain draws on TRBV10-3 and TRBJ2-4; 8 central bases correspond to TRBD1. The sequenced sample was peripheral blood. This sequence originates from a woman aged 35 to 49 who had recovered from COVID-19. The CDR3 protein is CATQGALSLGNIQYF. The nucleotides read TGTGCCACCCAGGGGGCTCTAAGCCTGGGGAACATTCAGTACTTC.